This record covers a single TCR beta chain. These data originate in a study of blood T cell repertoires in COVID-19. TCRdb's table, derived via immunoSEQ multiplex PCR, lists solely in-frame clones and lacks some. The repertoire holds fewer than 150,000 clones, with 70% to 80% as singletons. CDR1 WSHSY and CDR2 SAAADI come from the germline V gene. The CDR3 sequence is 14 residues long. Trimming cost V 6 bases and J 4 bases; bases outside gene matches: 4. This chain links TRBV10-2 with TRBJ2-2; TRBD1 aligns across 8 bases. The clonotype comes from a man aged 55 to 70 who had recovered from COVID-19. The sample comprised peripheral blood. CDR3 in amino acids: CASSRGPGTGELFF. Written as DNA, the CDR3 is TGCGCCAGCAGCAGGGGGCCGGGCACCGGGGAGCTGTTTTTT.